These T cell receptor beta chains were read from a single sample in a study of blood T cell repertoires in COVID-19. TCRdb's copy holds only in-frame clones and misses some; the assay was immunoSEQ multiplex PCR. Found here are 95,000 to 150,000 clones, 86% of them singletons; the top ten hold 3.5% to 5%. The sequenced material came from peripheral blood. The receptors shown here come from a man aged 40-55 years with acute or convalescent COVID-19. CDR3s leave out the opening cysteine and the closing phenylalanine or tryptophan.

TRBJ1-2 TRBV24-1 ATSDFEVGYT
TRBJ2-1 TRBV19 ASSGRDRGYNEQF
TRBJ1-1 TRBV7-9 ASSPRSGMNTEAF
TRBJ2-5 TRBV7-9 ASSRQGETQY
TRBJ1-4 TRBV7-2 ASSLDRERANEKLF
TRBJ1-6 TRBV9 ASSVGPRGQGSPLH
TRBJ1-4 TRBV4-1 ASSHYRSGTGYYEKLF
TRBJ1-1 TRBV7-9 ASSTTTTGSSGAF
TRBJ1-2 TRBV19 ASSIPGTGSHGYT
TRBJ1-2 TRBV5-6 ASSLAVLGRHGYT
TRBJ1-2 TRBV4-1 ASSPDSYGYT
TRBJ2-2 TRBV4-3 ASSQEAPANTGELF
TRBJ1-2 TRBV11-2 ASSLRGSNYGYT
TRBJ2-2 TRBV4-1 ASSQAARLTNTGELF
TRBJ2-3 TRBV14 ASSQVTGGIGTDTQY
TRBJ1-4 TRBV7-9 ASRRVIGEKLF
TRBJ1-5 TRBV5-5 ASSLEGVQPQH
TRBJ1-2 TRBV30 AWSPGNGYT
TRBJ1-5 TRBV14 ASSRYRDRGLYSNQPQH
TRBJ2-2 TRBV12-5 ASGLRTGGTGELF
TRBJ1-3 TRBV2 ASSKTGPGNTIY
TRBJ2-7 TRBV29-1 SVGVVAEQY
TRBJ1-2 TRBV12-3/TRBV12-4 ASSLILRGGYT
TRBJ1-5 TRBV25-1 ASSPGGWGNQPQH
TRBJ1-1 TRBV12-5 ASGFVSGKNTEAF
TRBJ1-4 TRBV6-6 ASSYPDRLNEKLF
TRBJ1-1 TRBV3-1/TRBV3-2 ASSPSDSEAF
TRBJ2-3 TRBV10-3 AISESTSRDTQY
TRBJ1-3 TRBV2 ASRPRPTGGNTIY
TRBJ1-2 TRBV15 ATSREQIYGYT
TRBJ2-2 TRBV6-1 ASSEVTGRTGELF
TRBJ1-3 TRBV7-8 ASSLVPGQGAILGNTIY
TRBJ2-1 TRBV9 ASSARGVAGGPNEQF
TRBJ2-7 TRBV29-1 SVEGGGAYEQY
TRBJ1-2 TRBV4-2 ASSQWERGPGGYT
TRBJ2-1 TRBV5-1 ASSSLLAGGLYNEQF
TRBJ2-5 TRBV4-1 ASSQGTSGVETQY
TRBJ1-5 TRBV10-2 ASSSTGVQPQH
TRBJ1-1 TRBV5-1 ASSAGQGVGTEAF
TRBJ1-1 TRBV9 ASSVEPRVGNTEAF
TRBJ1-4 TRBV12-5 ASGLVLPDRSNEKLF
TRBJ1-3 TRBV19 ASLDGNTIY